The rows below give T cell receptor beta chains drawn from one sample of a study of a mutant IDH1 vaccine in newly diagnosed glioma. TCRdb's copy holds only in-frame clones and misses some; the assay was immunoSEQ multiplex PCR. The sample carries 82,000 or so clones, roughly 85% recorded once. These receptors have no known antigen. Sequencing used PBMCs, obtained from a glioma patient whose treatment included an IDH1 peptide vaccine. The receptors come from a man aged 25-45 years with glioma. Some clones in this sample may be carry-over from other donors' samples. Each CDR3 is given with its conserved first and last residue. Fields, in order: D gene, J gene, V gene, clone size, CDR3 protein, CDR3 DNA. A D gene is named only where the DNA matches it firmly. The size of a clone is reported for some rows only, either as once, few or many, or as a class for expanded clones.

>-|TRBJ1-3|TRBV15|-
CATSRDWRRGGNTIYF
TGTGCCACCAGCAGAGATTGGAGGCGGGGTGGAAACACCATATATTTT
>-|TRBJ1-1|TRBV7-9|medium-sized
CASRKTAEAFF
TGTGCCAGCAGAAAGACAGCTGAAGCTTTCTTT
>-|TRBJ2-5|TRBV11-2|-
CASSLVGGAETQYF
TGTGCCAGCAGCTTAGTGGGGGGGGCAGAGACCCAGTACTTC
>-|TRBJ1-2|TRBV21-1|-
CASSKAHAGSKPEAYGYTF
TGTGCCAGCAGCAAAGCGCACGCAGGGTCTAAGCCTGAGGCGTATGGCTACACCTTC
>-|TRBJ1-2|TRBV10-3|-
CAISEISSNYGYTF
TGTGCCATCAGTGAGATAAGCAGTAACTATGGCTACACCTTC
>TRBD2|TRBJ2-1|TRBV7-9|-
CASSLSLAGSYNEQFF
TGTGCCAGCAGCTTAAGTCTAGCGGGCTCCTACAATGAGCAGTTCTTC
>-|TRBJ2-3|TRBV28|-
CASAVTDTQYF
TGTGCCAGCGCGGTCACAGATACGCAGTATTTT
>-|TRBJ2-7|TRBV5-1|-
CASSLGRVIVGEQYF
TGCGCCAGCAGCTTGGGGCGAGTTATAGTAGGCGAGCAGTACTTC
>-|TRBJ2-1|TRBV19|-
CASSMGGSYNEQFF
TGTGCCAGTAGTATGGGCGGCTCCTACAATGAGCAGTTCTTC
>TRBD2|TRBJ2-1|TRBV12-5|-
CASGSLAGDYSYNEQFF
TGTGCTAGTGGTTCACTAGCGGGAGATTATTCCTACAATGAGCAGTTCTTC
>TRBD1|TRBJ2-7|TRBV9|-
CASSPRGTGGAQYEQYF
TGTGCCAGCAGCCCCCGAGGGACAGGGGGCGCTCAGTACGAGCAGTACTTC
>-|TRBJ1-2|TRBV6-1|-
CASSSREWSYGYTF
TGTGCCAGCAGTTCTAGGGAATGGAGCTATGGCTACACCTTC
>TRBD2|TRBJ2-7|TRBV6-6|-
CASSYSGGASEQYF
TGTGCCAGCAGTTATAGCGGGGGGGCAAGCGAGCAGTACTTC
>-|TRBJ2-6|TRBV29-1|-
CSVLVGGRMAPGANVLTF
TGCAGCGTCCTCGTAGGGGGGCGAATGGCGCCTGGGGCCAACGTCCTGACTTTC
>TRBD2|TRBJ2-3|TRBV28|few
CASSLPGREVADTQYF
TGTGCCAGCAGTTTACCCGGGCGGGAGGTCGCAGATACGCAGTATTTT
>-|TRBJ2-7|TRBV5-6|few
CASSLYRDSYEQYF
TGTGCCAGCAGCTTGTACAGGGACTCCTACGAGCAGTACTTC
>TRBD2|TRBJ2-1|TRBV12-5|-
CASGFLTSGGTEQFF
TGTGCTAGTGGTTTTCTAACTAGCGGGGGGACTGAGCAGTTCTTC
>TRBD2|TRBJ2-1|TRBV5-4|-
CASSGERGGHSSEQFF
TGTGCCAGCAGCGGTGAGCGGGGGGGCCACAGCAGTGAGCAGTTCTTC
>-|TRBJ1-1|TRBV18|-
CASSPPGGTEAFF
TGTGCCAGCTCACCCCCCGGAGGCACTGAAGCTTTCTTT
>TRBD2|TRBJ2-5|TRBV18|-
CASSPLLAGAQETQYF
TGTGCCAGCTCACCTCTACTAGCGGGGGCCCAAGAGACCCAGTACTTC
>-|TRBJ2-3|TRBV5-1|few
CASSSGQDSHSTDTQYF
TGCGCCAGCAGCTCAGGGCAGGACAGCCATAGCACAGATACGCAGTATTTT
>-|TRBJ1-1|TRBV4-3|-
CASSQDLQGEEAFF
TGCGCCAGCAGCCAAGATCTACAGGGTGAGGAAGCTTTCTTT
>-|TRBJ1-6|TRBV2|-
CASRGGASYNSPLHF
TGTGCCAGCAGGGGCGGGGCTAGCTATAATTCACCCCTCCACTTT
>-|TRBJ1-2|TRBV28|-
CASSLTGGGRIQNYGYTF
TGTGCCAGCAGTTTAACTGGCGGTGGACGGATACAAAACTATGGCTACACCTTC
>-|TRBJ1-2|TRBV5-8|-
CASSTLTANYGYTF
TGTGCCAGCAGCACCCTGACAGCTAACTATGGCTACACCTTC
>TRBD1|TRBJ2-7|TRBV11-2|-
CASSLGTGWYEQYF
TGTGCCAGCAGCTTAGGGACAGGGTGGTACGAGCAGTACTTC
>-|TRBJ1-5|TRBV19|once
CASRSDRQFNQPQHF
TGTGCCAGTAGGAGTGACAGGCAGTTCAATCAGCCCCAGCATTTT
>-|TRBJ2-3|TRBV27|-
CASSQLPGTGLTDTQYF
TGTGCCAGCAGTCAGCTGCCCGGGACTGGTCTAACAGATACGCAGTATTTT
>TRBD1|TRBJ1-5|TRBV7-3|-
CASSPQGAGGNQPQHF
TGTGCCAGCAGCCCACAGGGGGCAGGGGGCAATCAGCCCCAGCATTTT
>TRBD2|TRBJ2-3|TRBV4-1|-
CASQLAGGPDSTDTQYF
TGCGCCAGCCAACTAGCGGGAGGCCCGGATAGCACAGATACGCAGTATTTT
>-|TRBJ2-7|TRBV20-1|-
CSGLQGYEQYF
TGCAGCGGCTTACAGGGTTACGAGCAGTACTTC
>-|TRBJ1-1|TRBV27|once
CASSLRFRGRTEAFF
TGTGCCAGCAGCCTCAGGTTTAGAGGGAGAACTGAAGCTTTCTTT
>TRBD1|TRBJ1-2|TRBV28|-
CASRRTGNRGYTF
TGTGCCAGCAGAAGGACAGGGAACAGGGGCTACACCTTC
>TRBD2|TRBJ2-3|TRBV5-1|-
CASSLRTSGSKDTQYF
TGCGCCAGCAGTCTACGGACTAGCGGGTCCAAAGATACGCAGTATTTT
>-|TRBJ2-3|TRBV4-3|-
CASSQVARTSTDTQYF
TGCGCCAGCAGCCAAGTTGCCAGAACTAGCACAGATACGCAGTATTTT
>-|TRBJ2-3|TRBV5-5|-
CASSPVTTPGGGTQYF
TGTGCCAGCAGCCCCGTTACGACTCCTGGGGGAGGTACGCAGTATTTT